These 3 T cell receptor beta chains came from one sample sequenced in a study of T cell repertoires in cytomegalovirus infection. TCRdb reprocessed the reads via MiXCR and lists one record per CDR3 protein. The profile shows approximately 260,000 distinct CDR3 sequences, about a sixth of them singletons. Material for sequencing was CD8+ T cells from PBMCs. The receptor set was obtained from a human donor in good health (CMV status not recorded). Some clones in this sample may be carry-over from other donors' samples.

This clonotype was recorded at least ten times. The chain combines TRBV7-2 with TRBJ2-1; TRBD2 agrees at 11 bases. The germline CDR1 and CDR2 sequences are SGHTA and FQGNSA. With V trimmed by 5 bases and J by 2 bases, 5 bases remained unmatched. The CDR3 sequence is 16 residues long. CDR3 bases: TGTGCCAGCAGCACACTAGCGGGGGTTGCCTACAATGAGCAGTTCTTC. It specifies CASSTLAGVAYNEQFF.

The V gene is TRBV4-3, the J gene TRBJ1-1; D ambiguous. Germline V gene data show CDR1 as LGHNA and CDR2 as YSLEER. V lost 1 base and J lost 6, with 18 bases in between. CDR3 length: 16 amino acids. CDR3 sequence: CASSQVVRASLPEAFF. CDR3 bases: TGCGCCAGCAGCCAAGTAGTGAGGGCTAGTCTTCCTGAAGCTTTCTTT.

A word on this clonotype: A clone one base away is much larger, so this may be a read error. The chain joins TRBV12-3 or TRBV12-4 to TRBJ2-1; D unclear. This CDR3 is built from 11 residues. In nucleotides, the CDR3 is TGTGCCGGCAGCTATCGGGATGAGCAGTTCTTC. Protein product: CAGSYRDEQFF.